This T cell receptor beta chain was recovered during a study of T-cell memory formation after mild COVID-19. Study-level background: Each donor largely had its own TCR clusters. Study results and limitations: Clones that shrank (day 15 to 85) were balanced CD4/CD8, whereas later expanders leaned CD4+.

The CDR3 runs to 13 residues. V was shortened by 4 bases and J by 7 bases, with 14 bases between the two germline ends. 5'RACE primed from the constant segment yielded TCR alpha and TCR beta cDNA libraries bearing sample barcodes and UMIs. TCRdb recomputed calls from the 5' RACE reads with MiXCR, one row per CDR3 protein. The repertoire holds about 110,000 distinct CDR3 sequences, 9.5% to 15% seen once, with roughly 30% in the top ten. Many counts were recorded for this clonotype. The antigen is not known. The chain is built from TRBV12-3 or TRBV12-4 and TRBJ2-7; D is ambiguous. This TCR derives from an adult woman who had mild COVID-19 (a few samples of this study predate the infection). Cell type and time point are not known. The material sequenced was PBMCs or a T cell subset sorted from them (not recorded which). The CDR3 spells CASSWTTVGEQYF. CDR3 bases: TGTGCCAGCAGTTGGACCACGGTGGGGGAGCAGTACTTC.